The 25 T cell receptor beta chains listed next were all sequenced from one sample in a study of shared clonotypes between healthy human individuals. Assay used: immunoSEQ multiplex PCR; TCRdb lists only in-frame clones, some missing. The data hold 650,000 to 700,000 clones, with around 90% observed a single time. Sequencing input: memory CD8+ T cells from PBMCs. The subset: CD45RO+ cells pooled with CCR7-negative TemRA cells. These receptors originate from a man in his late teens or twenties in good health. Some clones in this sample may be carry-over from other donors' samples.

This sequence joins TRBV7-3 and TRBJ2-3; no reliable D call. This CDR3 region has 14 residues. Germline assignment: CDR1 SGHTA and CDR2 FQGTGA. V dropped 4 bases and J dropped 4 bases, with 12 bases sitting between them. CDR3 region: CASSSFQFPDTQYF. In DNA form, the CDR3 reads TGTGCCAGCAGCTCGTTCCAATTCCCAGATACGCAGTATTTT.

V and J are TRBV27 and TRBJ2-1; D is unclear. CDR1 and CDR2 from the germline V gene are MNHEY and SMNVEV (reference sequence). The CDR3 covers 12 residues. Trimming removed 3 bases at V and 10 bases at J, with 10 bases between. The CDR3 loop is CASSLAHLEQFF. CDR3 bases: TGTGCCAGCAGTTTGGCACACCTGGAGCAGTTCTTC.

This sequence joins TRBV27 and TRBJ2-2, with 7 bases matching TRBD1. V was clipped by 7 bases and J by 6 bases; unmatched bases: 2. From germline, CDR1 is MNHEY and CDR2 SMNVEV (reference sequence). The CDR3 is 12 residues long. The CDR3 is CASNQGAGELFF. The CDR3 region has the DNA TGTGCCAGCAACCAGGGGGCCGGGGAGCTGTTTTTT.

The chain links TRBV6-4 to TRBJ2-2, with D hard to call. Looked up from germline, CDR1 is MRHNA and CDR2 is SNTAGT. The ends were cut back, 0 bases at V and 6 bases at J, with 5 bases in the middle. The CDR3 has 13 residues. CDR3 DNA sequence: TGTGCCAGCAGTGACTCGCCTGCCGGGGAGCTGTTTTTT. This encodes CASSDSPAGELFF.

The chain has TRBV27 and TRBJ1-2; D uncertain. This CDR3 has 14 amino acids. Trimming pared 6 bases from V and 4 bases from J, leaving 15 bases between. Per germline, CDR1 MNHEY and CDR2 SMNVEV (reference sequence). CDR3: CASSPVAGSYGYTF. CDR3 nucleotides: TGTGCCAGCAGCCCCGTCGCGGGGAGCTATGGCTACACCTTC.

The sample holds one count of this clone. The chain combines TRBV27 with TRBJ2-7; TRBD1 matches 8 bases. The germline V gene encodes CDR1 MNHEY and CDR2 SMNVEV (reference sequence). The length of the CDR3 is 16 residues. J gave up 3 bases and V 6 bases, and 13 bases lay outside the gene matches. CDR3 bases: TGTGCCAGCAGCTCCCGGACAGGGCCACTTCACTACGAGCAGTACTTC. Amino acid sequence: CASSSRTGPLHYEQYF.

The chain couples TRBV9 to TRBJ2-1, with TRBD2 matching over 8 bases. The CDR3 covers 14 residues. Trimming took 4 bases from V and 5 from J; bases not matched to a gene: 5. In germline, CDR1 is SGDLS, CDR2 YYNGEE. The CDR3 loop reads CASSLSGRDNEQFF. Here the CDR3 DNA reads TGTGCCAGCAGCCTCTCCGGGAGGGACAATGAGCAGTTCTTC.

The gene calls are TRBV27 and TRBJ2-1; TRBD2 matches at 9 bases. The junction had 14 bases not matched to a gene; V was cut back by 6 bases and J by 5 bases. The CDR3 is made up of 17 amino acids. The germline gives CDR1 MNHEY, CDR2 SMNVEV (reference sequence). This CDR3 is CASSENGVAGVHNEQFF. CDR3 coding DNA: TGTGCCAGCAGCGAGAATGGCGTAGCGGGAGTACACAATGAGCAGTTCTTC.

The chain uses TRBV27 and TRBJ1-2; D unresolved. The CDR3 sequence is 16 residues long. Germline CDR1 reads MNHEY; CDR2 reads SMNVEV (reference sequence). The V gene lost 6 bases and the J gene lost 3 bases, with 20 bases spanning the gap. CDR3 nucleotide sequence: TGTGCCAGCAGAGGCCGGACCCTGCGCCGTGACTATGGCTACACCTTC. Amino acid sequence: CASRGRTLRRDYGYTF.

V usage is TRBV7-2 and J usage is TRBJ1-2; unclear D gene. V was trimmed by 2 bases and J by 5 bases, leaving 6 bases between them. The germline V gene has CDR1 SGHTA and CDR2 FQGNSA. The length of the CDR3 is 12 residues. CDR3 region: CASSLLMYGYTF. The CDR3 DNA reads TGTGCCAGCAGCTTATTGATGTATGGCTACACCTTC.

The rearrangement joins TRBV4-2 to TRBJ2-1; 7 nucleotides line up with TRBD2. CDR3 size: 15 residues. Germline lookup yields CDR1 LGHNA and CDR2 YNFKEQ. Trimming cost V 1 base and J 4 bases; bases outside gene matches: 4. This CDR3 is CASSQALAVYNEQFF. CDR3 sequence (DNA): TGTGCCAGCAGCCAAGCCCTAGCGGTATACAATGAGCAGTTCTTC.

CDR3 loop: CASSLTLARTPRGNEQFF. The CDR3 coding sequence is TGTGCCAGCAGCTTAACCCTAGCCCGGACCCCTCGAGGCAATGAGCAGTTCTTC. The chain carries TRBV7-7 and TRBJ2-1; maybe TRBD2 (5 bases). From germline, CDR1 is SSHAT and CDR2 FNYEAQ (reference sequence). The length of the CDR3 is 18 residues. V was shortened by 2 bases and J by 6 bases, with 23 bases between the two germline ends.

The chain uses TRBV4-3 and TRBJ2-1; 7 positions agree with TRBD2. V trimming: 0 bases; J trimming: 7 bases; junction bases outside the gene matches: 3. The CDR3 sequence is 14 residues long. Germline V gives CDR1 LGHNA, CDR2 YSLEER. CDR3 amino acids: CASSQELAENEQFF. Written as DNA, the CDR3 is TGCGCCAGCAGCCAAGAGCTAGCGGAGAATGAGCAGTTCTTC.

The chain couples TRBV7-9 to TRBJ2-2, with D possibly matching TRBD1 (5 bases). This CDR3 has 14 amino acids. Germline V gene lookup returns CDR1 SEHNR and CDR2 FQNEAQ (reference sequence). The ends were cut back, 2 bases at V and 4 bases at J, with 8 bases in the middle. CDR3 in amino acids: CASSLKGRTGELFF. In DNA, the CDR3 is TGTGCCAGCAGCTTAAAGGGGCGCACCGGGGAGCTGTTTTTT.

V gene TRBV19 combines with J gene TRBJ2-1; TRBD2 is a possible D gene (6 bases). Per the germline V gene, CDR1 is LNHDA and CDR2 is SQIVND (reference sequence). V gave up 1 base and J gave up 0 bases, with 7 bases separating them. The CDR3 has 15 amino acids. DNA of the CDR3: TGTGCCAGTAGTATAGCGGGAGCCTCCTACAATGAGCAGTTCTTC. Amino acids: CASSIAGASYNEQFF. Combining the CDR3 with reference TRBV19 and TRBJ2-1 gives the whole variable domain DGGITQSPKYLFRKEGQNVTLSCEQNLNHDAMYWYRQDPGQGLRLIYYSQIVNDFQKGDIAEGYSVSREKKESFPLTVTSAQKNPTAFYLCASSIAGASYNEQFFGPGTRLTVL.

The count of this clone is one. The chain combines TRBV7-6 with TRBJ2-1, with 8 bases matching TRBD2. This CDR3 has 14 residues. V shed 0 bases and J 9 bases; nucleotides not matched to a gene: 4. Per germline, CDR1 SGHVS and CDR2 FNYEAQ. The CDR3 DNA sequence: TGTGCCAGCAGCTTAGCTGTCGCGGGAGGTGAGCAGTTCTTC. It encodes CASSLAVAGGEQFF.

Worth noting for this clone: The sample holds other DNA sequences that translate to the same CDR3. The chain has TRBV9 and TRBJ1-5; D unresolved. CDR3 length: 12 amino acids. From germline, CDR1 is SGDLS and CDR2 YYNGEE. The V and J ends lost 0 bases and 4 bases respectively, with 2 bases between them. The CDR3, as DNA: TGTGCCAGCAGCGTAGGTAATCAGCCCCAGCATTTT. Translating gives CASSVGNQPQHF.

V gene TRBV2 combines with J gene TRBJ2-5, with 12 bases identical to TRBD2. Germline-derived CDR1 and CDR2 are SNHLY and FYNNEI. Unmatched junction bases numbered 10, after V lost 6 bases and J lost 5 bases. The CDR3 spans 16 residues. The CDR3 sequence is CASRGPGLAGSETQYF. The CDR3 DNA is TGTGCCAGCAGGGGCCCGGGACTAGCGGGTTCGGAGACCCAGTACTTC. The full variable domain, rest sourced from reference TRBV2 and TRBJ2-5, is EPEVTQTPSHQVTQMGQEVILRCVPISNHLYFYWYRQILGQKVEFLVSFYNNEISEKSEIFDDQFSVERPDGSNFTLKIRSTKLEDSAMYFCASRGPGLAGSETQYFGPGTRLLVL.

The chain has TRBV23-1 and TRBJ2-7; 9 bases match TRBD1. TRBV23-1 is an ORF; its function is uncertain. The V and J ends lost 7 bases and 3 bases, in that order; junction bases with no gene match: 13. The CDR3 has 16 residues. CDR3 region: CASTARVGTGIYEQYF. In DNA form, the CDR3 reads TGCGCCAGCACCGCTCGGGTCGGGACAGGGATCTACGAGCAGTACTTC.

The V call is TRBV7-2, the J call TRBJ2-3, with a weak D call TRBD1 (5 bases). Germline assignment: CDR1 SGHTA and CDR2 FQGNSA. The V gene lost 5 bases and the J gene lost 8 bases, with 20 bases spanning the gap. The CDR3 length is 15 residues. For the CDR3, the DNA is TGTGCCAGCAGCCCTTATAAAGGGGTGCTAAGTACGCAGTATTTT. This translates into CASSPYKGVLSTQYF.

V and J are TRBV27 and TRBJ2-4; TRBD1 agrees at 9 bases. CDR3 length equals 15 residues. The V segment lost 5 bases and the J segment 10 bases; nucleotides outside the gene matches: 12. Germline V gives CDR1 MNHEY, CDR2 SMNVEV (reference sequence). The CDR3 DNA is TGTGCCAGCAGTCCAGGGACAGGGTCAGCCTCAATTCAGTACTTC. The encoded protein is CASSPGTGSASIQYF.

This clone was detected a few times. The rearrangement links TRBV19 to TRBJ1-1; possible D gene TRBD1, 6 bases. Germline CDR1 reads LNHDA; CDR2 reads SQIVND (reference sequence). There are 13 residues in the CDR3. The germline V and J ends were trimmed by 6 bases and 6 bases, with 14 bases remaining between them. The chain's CDR3 is CASRTSGEPEAFF. In nucleotides, the CDR3 is TGTGCCAGTAGGACGTCAGGGGAGCCTGAAGCTTTCTTT.

The rearrangement joins TRBV27 to TRBJ2-7, with 10 bases identical to TRBD1. This CDR3 has 18 residues. Germline assignment: CDR1 MNHEY and CDR2 SMNVEV (reference sequence). With 4 bases clipped from V and 0 bases from J, the junction kept 12 bases outside the gene matches. The CDR3 reads CASSSSLGQGGSSYEQYF. CDR3 coding DNA: TGTGCCAGCAGTTCCTCTCTCGGACAGGGGGGGAGCTCCTACGAGCAGTACTTC.

The chain has TRBV19 and TRBJ2-7; 7 nucleotides agree with TRBD2. CDR1 is LNHDA, CDR2 SQIVND, per germline (reference sequence). V shed 6 bases and J 2 bases; nucleotides not matched to a gene: 7. The CDR3 contains 14 residues. CDR3 in amino acids: CASSLGSGAYEQYF. The CDR3 DNA follows: TGTGCCAGTAGCCTGGGCAGCGGGGCCTACGAGCAGTACTTC.

The chain employs TRBV6-6 and TRBJ1-6; D not resolved. The CDR3 is 15 amino acids. Per germline, CDR1 MNHNY and CDR2 SVGAGI (reference sequence). V was trimmed by 6 bases and J by 3 bases, leaving 12 bases between them. CDR3 coding DNA: TGTGCCAGCAGCCCTGGCCGGGACTATAATTCACCCCTCCACTTT. It translates to CASSPGRDYNSPLHF.